This T cell receptor beta chain was observed in a study of cytomegalovirus exposure and HLA in healthy donors. Findings and limits, study-wide: Most TCR sequences showed up rarely, but some public TCRs showed up in many donors.

J lost 4 bases, V lost 5 bases, and 5 bases had no gene match. This CDR3 contains 14 residues. Per the germline V gene, CDR1 is MNHNY and CDR2 is SVGAGI (reference sequence). The primer mix had 60 Vbeta and 13 Jbeta primers. Only in-frame clones appear in the TCRdb table, and some are missing; sequencing was by immunoSEQ multiplex PCR. The table records 130,000 or so clones, roughly 80% of them present only once. About this clone itself: No antigen is known for it.

This chain uses TRBV6-6 with TRBJ1-1; TRBD1 aligns across 9 bases. Sequenced: PBMCs. The receptor's source is a man aged 40-49 years in good health and CMV-seronegative. The CDR3 protein is CASSPTGGITEAFF. CDR3 coding DNA: TGTGCCAGCAGTCCGACAGGGGGGATCACTGAAGCTTTCTTT.